Following are 29 T cell receptor beta chains from one sample sequenced in a study of cytomegalovirus exposure and HLA in healthy donors. Clones were sequenced by immunoSEQ multiplex PCR, and TCRdb holds only the in-frame ones, with some missing. The sample holds about 110,000 clones, over 75% seen once. Source material: PBMCs. The source is a woman between 18 and 29 years old in good health and CMV-seronegative.

Written as DNA, the CDR3 is TGTGCCAGCACACAGGCCCCAGCGAGCTCCTACGAGCAGTACTTC. Protein sequence: CASTQAPASSYEQYF. V usage is TRBV2 and J usage is TRBJ2-7, with a possible D match to TRBD1 (5 bases). The V end lost 7 bases, the J end lost 0 bases, and 16 bases lay between the germline ends. This CDR3 has 15 residues. Germline V gene data show CDR1 as SNHLY and CDR2 as FYNNEI.

The chain employs TRBV2 and TRBJ2-3; TRBD1 matches at 7 bases. This CDR3 has 13 amino acids. The ends lost 7 bases at V and 0 bases at J; junction bases unmatched: 1. The germline gives CDR1 SNHLY, CDR2 FYNNEI. CDR3 amino acids: CASTQGSTDTQYF. Here the CDR3 DNA reads TGTGCCAGCACACAGGGGAGCACAGATACGCAGTATTTT.

As regards this clone: Additional DNA sequences in this sample encode the identical CDR3. The chain has TRBV9 and TRBJ2-2; no definite D call. The V end lost 1 base, the J end lost 4 bases, and 5 bases lay between the germline ends. This CDR3 is 13 amino acids long. Germline V gene sequence: CDR1 SGDLS, CDR2 YYNGEE. CDR3 sequence reads: CASSVSITGELFF. Here the CDR3 DNA reads TGTGCCAGCAGCGTATCAATCACCGGGGAGCTGTTTTTT.

The CDR3 coding sequence is TGTGCCAGCAGCCAGCCGTGGGACAGGATGAACACTGAAGCTTTCTTT. Encoded protein: CASSQPWDRMNTEAFF. The chain recombines TRBV14 with TRBJ1-1; 8 bases match TRBD1. Germline CDR1 reads SGHDN; CDR2 reads FVKESK. V dropped 3 bases and J dropped 0; count of bases not matched to a gene: 6. This CDR3 comprises 16 residues.

V is TRBV2 and J is TRBJ2-7; TRBD2 is a possible D gene (5 bases). The V end lost 1 base, the J end lost 2 bases, and 9 bases lay between the germline ends. The CDR3 length is 14 residues. Germline loops: CDR1 SNHLY, CDR2 FYNNEI. The CDR3 loop is CASSEGGLTYEQYF. The DNA for the CDR3 is TGTGCCAGCAGTGAAGGAGGACTTACCTACGAGCAGTACTTC.

This chain connects TRBV5-1 to TRBJ1-3; TRBD1 is a possible D gene (6 bases). This CDR3 is 17 amino acids long. Germline lookup yields CDR1 SGHRS and CDR2 YFSETQ. V shed 3 bases and J shed 1 base, with 17 bases lying between them. CDR3 sequence reads: CASSSGGTLRSGNTIYF. CDR3 bases: TGCGCCAGCAGCTCGGGGGGGACACTCAGGTCTGGAAACACCATATATTTT.

This sequence joins TRBV27 and TRBJ2-2; 7 bases fit TRBD1. The V and J ends lost 9 bases and 2 bases, in that order; junction bases with no gene match: 6. The CDR3 has 14 residues. CDR1 is MNHEY and CDR2 is SMNVEV in the germline V gene (reference sequence). The CDR3 DNA is TGTGCCAGTGGGACAGACAGCAACACCGGGGAGCTGTTTTTT. Protein sequence: CASGTDSNTGELFF.

The rearrangement links TRBV30 to TRBJ2-3; possible D gene TRBD1, 7 bases. Germline V gives CDR1 GTSNPN, CDR2 SVGIG (reference sequence). The length of the CDR3 is 11 residues. With 4 bases removed from V and 6 bases from J, the gap between germline ends came to 8 bases. This chain's CDR3 is CAWTGGDTQYF. CDR3 nucleotide sequence: TGTGCCTGGACAGGGGGGGATACGCAGTATTTT.

The J gene is TRBJ2-1, the V gene TRBV7-3; TRBD2 aligns across 13 bases. The CDR3 loop spans 19 amino acids. From germline, CDR1 is SGHTA and CDR2 FQGTGA. V was pared by 4 bases and J by 0 bases, with 9 bases of the junction left unmatched. The CDR3 reads CASSSGTSGVTPSYNEQFF. For the CDR3, the DNA is TGTGCCAGCAGCTCCGGGACTAGCGGGGTTACGCCCTCCTACAATGAGCAGTTCTTC. The full variable domain, rest sourced from reference TRBV7-3 and TRBJ2-1, is GAGVSQTPSNKVTEKGKYVELRCDPISGHTALYWYRQSLGQGPEFLIYFQGTGAADDSGLPNDRFFAVRPEGSVSTLKIQRTERGDSAVYLCASSSGTSGVTPSYNEQFFGPGTRLTVL.

The chain couples TRBV7-2 to TRBJ1-4; D remains ambiguous. Trimming removed 3 bases at V and 4 bases at J, with 6 bases between. The germline V gene encodes CDR1 SGHTA and CDR2 FQGNSA. The CDR3 consists of 13 residues. Here the CDR3 DNA reads TGTGCCAGCAGCTTTAGAGATAATGAAAAACTGTTTTTT. It specifies CASSFRDNEKLFF.

The chain is built from TRBV6-5 and TRBJ1-4; maybe TRBD1 (6 bases). V was trimmed by 2 bases and J by 4 bases, leaving 11 bases between them. Looked up from germline, CDR1 is MNHEY and CDR2 is SVGAGI. This CDR3 has 15 amino acids. Written as DNA, the CDR3 is TGTGCCAGCAGTTACCTACAGGGTTTTAATGAAAAACTGTTTTTT. It translates to CASSYLQGFNEKLFF.

The chain employs TRBV9 and TRBJ2-7, with 9 positions matching TRBD1. V lost 4 bases, J lost 1 base, and 12 bases stayed unmatched. This CDR3 spans 17 amino acids. Germline CDR1 is SGDLS and CDR2 is YYNGEE. The CDR3 nucleotides read TGTGCCAGCAGCCCCCGTTCGGACAGGGGTCGATCCTACGAGCAGTACTTC. Translating it yields CASSPRSDRGRSYEQYF.

V is TRBV5-6 and J is TRBJ2-7; 11 bases align to TRBD1. The CDR3 contains 16 residues. Germline V gene lookup returns CDR1 SGHDT and CDR2 YYEEEE. Unmatched junction bases numbered 10, after V lost 4 bases and J lost 4 bases. The CDR3 region has the DNA TGTGCCAGCAGCGCGGGGGCCGGACAGGGGGCTTACGAGCAGTACTTC. This gives the protein CASSAGAGQGAYEQYF. The full variable domain, in which reference TRBV5-6 and TRBJ2-7 provide the parts outside the CDR3, is DAGVTQSPTHLIKTRGQQVTLRCSPKSGHDTVSWYQQALGQGPQFIFQYYEEEERQRGNFPDRFSGHQFPNYSSELNVNALLLGDSALYLCASSAGAGQGAYEQYFGPGTRLTVT.

Comments on this clone: At one end the junction does not follow the germline gene, possibly because of a read error. The gene calls are TRBV6-6 and TRBJ2-3; unclear D gene. This CDR3 is 11 amino acids long. CDR1 and CDR2 from the germline V gene are MNHNY and SVGAGI (reference sequence). The CDR3 DNA is TGCGCGACATCTCGCACAGATACGCAGTATTTT. Translation gives CATSRTDTQYF.

The chain has TRBV27 and TRBJ2-7; the match to TRBD2 covers 7 bases. The CDR3 contains 15 residues. Unmatched junction bases numbered 7, after V lost 3 bases and J lost 2 bases. The germline CDR1 and CDR2 sequences are MNHEY and SMNVEV (reference sequence). CDR3 loop: CASSFRQTSTYEQYF. CDR3 DNA sequence: TGTGCCAGCAGTTTTCGACAGACTAGCACCTACGAGCAGTACTTC.

The chain carries TRBV4-2 and TRBJ2-1; 10 bases agree with TRBD1. CDR3 length: 16 residues. Germline V lookup: CDR1 LGHNA, CDR2 YNFKEQ. J was trimmed by 8 bases and V by 0 bases; bases with no gene match: 7. The CDR3 DNA follows: TGTGCCAGCAGCCAAGATACGGGACAGGGGTACGATGAGCAGTTCTTC. This translates into CASSQDTGQGYDEQFF.

This chain connects TRBV5-5 to TRBJ1-3; 9 nucleotides match TRBD1. Germline trimming cut 0 bases from V and 4 bases from J; bases unmatched to any gene: 2. CDR1 and CDR2 from the germline V gene are SGHKS and YYEKEE (reference sequence). The CDR3 is 15 residues long. The CDR3 DNA reads TGTGCCAGCAGCTTGGGGACAGGGGTCGGAAACACCATATATTTT. It encodes CASSLGTGVGNTIYF.

Worth noting for this clone: Other DNA sequences in this sample translate to the same CDR3. The chain is built from TRBV11-2 and TRBJ1-2; D is unclear. Trimming cost V 4 bases and J 4 bases, with 10 bases left between them. Germline V lookup: CDR1 SGHAT, CDR2 FQNNGV. This CDR3 spans 13 amino acids. CDR3 protein: CASSSAGSYGYTF. In nucleotides, the CDR3 is TGTGCCAGCAGCTCAGCGGGGAGCTATGGCTACACCTTC.

The chain is built from TRBV15 and TRBJ2-7; 7 nucleotides agree with TRBD1. The J segment lost 4 bases and the V segment lost 3 bases, leaving 12 bases of the junction unmatched. This CDR3 has 16 residues. Germline CDR1 LNHNV, CDR2 YYDKDF (reference sequence). In DNA form, the CDR3 reads TGTGCCACCAGCAGGGGGGCCGGGACAGTGCTGTACGAGCAGTACTTC. It yields the protein CATSRGAGTVLYEQYF. Full variable domain (outside the CDR3, taken from reference TRBV15 and TRBJ2-7): DAMVIQNPRYQVTQFGKPVTLSCSQTLNHNVMYWYQQKSSQAPKLLFHYYDKDFNNEADTPDNFQSRRPNTSFCFLDIRSPGLGDTAMYLCATSRGAGTVLYEQYFGPGTRLTVT.

The chain carries TRBV9 and TRBJ1-2, with D possibly TRBD1 on 5 matching bases. The CDR3 is made up of 15 amino acids. Trimming removed 4 bases from V and 8 bases from J, with 21 bases in between. From germline, CDR1 is SGDLS and CDR2 YYNGEE. The CDR3 region is CASSSRRIRVNGYTF. CDR3 DNA: TGTGCCAGCAGCTCAAGGCGAATCAGGGTAAACGGCTACACCTTC. The full variable domain, with the rest looked up from reference TRBV9 and TRBJ1-2, is DSGVTQTPKHLITATGQRVTLRCSPRSGDLSVYWYQQSLDQGLQFLIQYYNGEERAKGNILERFSAQQFPDLHSELNLSSLELGDSALYFCASSSRRIRVNGYTFGSGTRLTVV.

This chain links TRBV10-3 with TRBJ2-5, with D hard to call. Trimming stripped 0 bases from V and 0 bases from J, with 14 bases between. CDR3 length: 17 amino acids. The germline CDR1 and CDR2 sequences are ENHRY and SYGVKD. Here the CDR3 DNA reads TGTGCCATCAGTGAGTCTATCGATCTAGAGAACCAAGAGACCCAGTACTTC. It is translated as CAISESIDLENQETQYF.

V is TRBV5-6 and J is TRBJ2-7; D is perhaps TRBD1 (5 bases). This CDR3 is 14 amino acids long. The V and J ends lost 6 bases and 0 bases respectively, with 13 bases between them. CDR1 and CDR2 from the germline V gene are SGHDT and YYEEEE. The chain's CDR3 is CASINWGSSYEQYF. Here the CDR3 DNA reads TGTGCCAGCATCAATTGGGGCAGCTCCTACGAGCAGTACTTC.

This sequence joins TRBV2 and TRBJ1-5, with D possibly being TRBD1 (6 bases). Trimming took off 3 bases at V and 4 bases at J, with 7 bases between the two ends. This CDR3 comprises 13 residues. CDR1 is SNHLY and CDR2 is FYNNEI in the germline V gene. The CDR3 region is CASSDDRNQPQHF. DNA for the CDR3: TGTGCCAGCAGTGATGACAGGAATCAGCCCCAGCATTTT.

This clone showed up just a few times. The chain couples TRBV30 to TRBJ1-2; D is possibly TRBD1 (6 bases). V shed 0 bases and J shed 8 bases, with 16 bases lying between them. Germline V gene sequence: CDR1 GTSNPN, CDR2 SVGIG (reference sequence). This CDR3 is 14 amino acids long. CDR3 sequence: CAWSVQSVRGGYTF. CDR3 bases: TGTGCCTGGAGTGTACAGTCGGTCAGGGGCGGCTACACCTTC.

The chain combines TRBV28 with TRBJ1-5, with TRBD1 matching 8 bases. Trimming cost V 6 bases and J 1 base; bases outside gene matches: 11. CDR3 size: 17 residues. CDR1 is MDHEN and CDR2 is SYDVKM in the germline V gene. The CDR3 DNA reads as TGTGCCAGCAGCCCACCCTGGGACAGGAGAAGCAATCAGCCCCAGCATTTT. This gives the protein CASSPPWDRRSNQPQHF.

The chain carries TRBV7-9 and TRBJ1-3; 7 bases are shared with TRBD1. After removal of 1 base from V and 5 bases from J, the junction contained 5 bases not matched to a gene. CDR1 and CDR2 from the germline V gene are SEHNR and FQNEAQ (reference sequence). CDR3 length: 15 amino acids. CDR3 region: CASSLGDSARNTIYF. The CDR3 DNA sequence: TGTGCCAGCAGCTTAGGGGACAGCGCCCGAAACACCATATATTTT.

This chain joins TRBV28 and TRBJ2-5; 9 nucleotides match TRBD2. From germline, CDR1 is MDHEN and CDR2 SYDVKM. Trimming at V came to 6 bases and at J to 1 base, leaving 9 bases not matched to a gene. This CDR3 has 16 residues. CDR3 coding DNA: TGTGCCAGCAGCCATTTTAGCGGGGGTTTCCAAGAGACCCAGTACTTC. Translating gives CASSHFSGGFQETQYF.

The V gene is TRBV5-6, the J gene TRBJ2-5; D call uncertain. The germline V and J ends were trimmed by 0 bases and 0 bases, with 6 bases remaining between them. CDR1 and CDR2 from the germline V gene are SGHDT and YYEEEE. This CDR3 comprises 14 residues. CDR3 sequence reads: CASSLAGYQETQYF. CDR3 nucleotide sequence: TGTGCCAGCAGCTTGGCAGGATACCAAGAGACCCAGTACTTC.

This clone has more than one count but fewer than ten. The gene calls are TRBV6-1 and TRBJ2-7; possibly TRBD2 for D (5 bases). The CDR3 sequence is 15 residues long. Per germline, CDR1 MNHNS and CDR2 SASEGT. The V and J ends lost 1 base and 0 bases respectively, with 10 bases between them. As DNA, the CDR3 is TGTGCCAGCAGTGAAGGGACGGGGAGCTCCTACGAGCAGTACTTC. Translated: CASSEGTGSSYEQYF.